This TCR beta chain emerged from a study of long-term antiretroviral therapy in people with HIV. Germline V gene sequence: CDR1 SNHLY, CDR2 FYNNEI. Trimming at V came to 4 bases and at J to 7 bases, leaving 9 bases not matched to a gene. The length of the CDR3 is 14 residues. This clone was detected only once. Antigen specificity is unknown. Broader study findings: Blood dates from about 2004 to 2018, possibly under older ART regimens. At every time point, clones expanded before ART dominated the repertoire.

Survey level was the resolution at which the v3.0 immunoSEQ assay ran. Sequencing used immunoSEQ multiplex PCR; TCRdb keeps in-frame clones, though not all of them. Counted here are 17,000 or so clones, 91% occurring once; the ten biggest clones make up about 9%. The TCR originated in a man in his sixties with HIV. This chain uses TRBV2 with TRBJ1-2; 7 bases map to TRBD1. Material: unsorted PBMCs, obtained 0.3 years after starting antiretroviral therapy. CDR3 region: CASSGLRDSSGYTF. As DNA, the CDR3 is TGTGCCAGCAGTGGGCTCCGGGACAGCTCTGGCTACACCTTC.